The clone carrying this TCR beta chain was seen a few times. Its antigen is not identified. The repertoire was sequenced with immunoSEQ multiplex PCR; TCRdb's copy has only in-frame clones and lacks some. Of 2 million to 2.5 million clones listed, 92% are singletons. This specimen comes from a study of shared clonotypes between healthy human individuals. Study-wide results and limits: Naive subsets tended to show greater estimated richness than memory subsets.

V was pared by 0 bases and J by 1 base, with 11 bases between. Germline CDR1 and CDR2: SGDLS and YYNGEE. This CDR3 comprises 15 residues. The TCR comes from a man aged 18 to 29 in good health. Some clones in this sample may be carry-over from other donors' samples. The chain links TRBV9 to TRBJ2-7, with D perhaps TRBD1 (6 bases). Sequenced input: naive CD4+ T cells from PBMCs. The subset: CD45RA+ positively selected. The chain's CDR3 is CASSVGWQGSYEQYF. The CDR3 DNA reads TGTGCCAGCAGCGTAGGATGGCAGGGGTCCTACGAGCAGTACTTC.